The 10 T cell receptor beta chains given below trace back to one sample, sequenced in a study of T cell repertoires in cytomegalovirus infection (dated by TCRdb to about 2019). The data were produced on an Illumina HiSeq 1500. The public reads were run again by TCRdb, first through fastp at Q25 and then through MiXCR, and only productive beta chains were kept. All rows with the same CDR3 protein become a single entry with the most common DNA and genes. Present in this sample are more than 400,000 distinct CDR3 sequences, more than 20% of which were seen just once. Together, the top ten hold about 12% of the sample. Sequences were obtained from PBMCs. These TCRs come from a human donor in good health (CMV status not recorded). Some clones in this sample may be carry-over from other donors' samples.

This rearrangement joins TRBV19 to TRBJ1-5; D is unresolved. The germline V gene encodes CDR1 LNHDA and CDR2 SQIVND (reference sequence). Trimming removed 4 bases from V and 4 bases from J, with 8 bases in between. The CDR3 is 13 amino acids. The CDR3 protein is CASSKNTNQPQHF. The CDR3 DNA sequence: TGTGCCAGTAGTAAGAACACAAATCAGCCCCAGCATTTT.

This clonotype was found many times. The rearrangement joins TRBV19 to TRBJ2-3, with TRBD2 identical over 8 bases. V gave up 7 bases and J gave up 3 bases; unmatched junction bases: 9. CDR3 length: 15 residues. CDR1 is LNHDA and CDR2 is SQIVND in the germline V gene (reference sequence). The CDR3 reads CASTYSSGSTDTQYF. The CDR3 region has the DNA TGTGCCAGTACCTACTCGAGCGGGAGTACAGATACGCAGTATTTT.

This clonotype appeared many times. V usage is TRBV6-2 or TRBV6-3 and J usage is TRBJ2-1; D is ambiguous. The V and J ends lost 5 bases and 7 bases respectively, with 15 bases between them. This CDR3 comprises 14 residues. Germline lookup yields CDR1 MNHEY and CDR2 SVGEGT. CDR3 DNA: TGTGCCAGCAGTCCATCTTCCCCAATTAATGAGCAGTTCTTC. It encodes CASSPSSPINEQFF.

The rearrangement joins TRBV6-1 to TRBJ2-1, with D possibly being TRBD1 or TRBD2 (6 bases each). Trimming removed 0 bases from V and 7 bases from J, with 16 bases in between. This CDR3 contains 16 residues. Germline values: CDR1 MNHNS, CDR2 SASEGT. The CDR3 coding sequence is TGTGCCAGCAGTGAAGCCGTAGCGCAGGGGAGGAATGAGCAGTTCTTC. It translates to CASSEAVAQGRNEQFF.

This rearrangement joins TRBV7-3 to TRBJ2-3; D uncertain. Germline V gene sequence: CDR1 SGHTA, CDR2 FQGTGA. This CDR3 is built from 15 residues. The V gene lost 2 bases and the J gene lost 0 bases, with 9 bases spanning the gap. The CDR3 DNA reads as TGTGCCAGCAGCTTATCAACCCCTAGCACAGATACGCAGTATTTT. Its protein is CASSLSTPSTDTQYF. The full variable domain, with the rest looked up from reference TRBV7-3 and TRBJ2-3, is GAGVSQTPSNKVTEKGKYVELRCDPISGHTALYWYRQSLGQGPEFLIYFQGTGAADDSGLPNDRFFAVRPEGSVSTLKIQRTERGDSAVYLCASSLSTPSTDTQYFGPGTRLTVL.

The chain recombines TRBV12-3 or TRBV12-4 with TRBJ2-1; 9 bases map to TRBD2. The CDR3 sequence is 16 residues long. J gave up 3 bases and V 4 bases, and 7 bases lay outside the gene matches. CDR3 amino acids: CASSSPPSGDYNEQFF. CDR3 DNA sequence: TGTGCCAGCAGTTCCCCGCCTAGCGGGGACTACAATGAGCAGTTCTTC.

This clonotype showed up just a few times. The J gene is TRBJ2-3, the V gene TRBV6-5; no definite D call. The V gene lost 0 bases and the J gene lost 5 bases, with 9 bases spanning the gap. Germline CDR1 and CDR2: MNHEY and SVGAGI. The CDR3 is 14 residues long. The CDR3 sequence is CASSYSFLGDTQYF. The DNA for the CDR3 is TGTGCCAGCAGTTACTCGTTTTTGGGAGATACGCAGTATTTT.

The rearrangement joins TRBV19 to TRBJ2-7, with D possibly being TRBD2 (6 bases). The CDR3 is 14 amino acids. V was shortened by 6 bases and J by 5 bases, with 17 bases between the two germline ends. CDR1 LNHDA and CDR2 SQIVND come from the germline V gene (reference sequence). CDR3 nucleotide sequence: TGTGCCAGTAGACGTCCCGGGACTGGTGACGAGCAGTACTTC. Protein: CASRRPGTGDEQYF.

This clonotype was counted many times. The chain couples TRBV7-2 to TRBJ2-5; no definite D call. The CDR3 runs 12 residues. Germline loops: CDR1 SGHTA, CDR2 FQGNSA. V lost 2 bases and J lost 5, with 6 bases in between. The CDR3 region is CASSLRVETQYF. In DNA, the CDR3 is TGTGCCAGCAGCTTACGCGTTGAGACCCAGTACTTC. Full variable domain (missing parts from reference TRBV7-2 and TRBJ2-5): GAGVSQSPSNKVTEKGKDVELRCDPISGHTALYWYRQSLGQGLEFLIYFQGNSAPDKSGLPSDRFSAERTGGSVSTLTIQRTQQEDSAVYLCASSLRVETQYFGPGTRLLVL.

This clonotype was seen more than once but under ten times. The chain couples TRBV10-3 to TRBJ1-1; no definite D call. CDR3 size: 14 residues. Germline V lookup: CDR1 ENHRY, CDR2 SYGVKD. V was pared by 3 bases and J by 0 bases, with 8 bases between. The CDR3 DNA sequence: TGTGCCATCAGTGATGGCACCTTGAACACTGAAGCTTTCTTT. This translates into CAISDGTLNTEAFF.